This T cell receptor (beta chain) was obtained from a study of blood T cell repertoires in COVID-19. Study-level information: COVID-19 samples collected from the United States, Italy and Spain covered acute and convalescent phases. PBMCs, B-cell-depleted T cells, or T cells provided the cDNA or gDNA that made up the material.

Per the authors' pipeline: Researchers report that nucleated cell counts were estimated from reference gene primer amplification. Using immunoSEQ multiplex PCR, the repertoire was profiled, and TCRdb retains in-frame clones only, with some absent. V and J calls and clone size are those listed in that table; D and trimming were worked out from the DNA. The data show a few hundred thousand clones, roughly 80% seen once. This sequence was found in a woman at least 80 years old with acute or convalescent COVID-19. The sequenced sample consisted of peripheral blood.

CDR3: CASLTSGGVIYNEQFF. The CDR3 coding sequence is TGTGCCAGCCTGACTAGCGGGGGCGTAATCTACAATGAGCAGTTCTTC. The V gene is TRBV6-4, the J gene TRBJ2-1; 12 nucleotides agree with TRBD2. In germline, CDR1 is MRHNA, CDR2 SNTAGT. Trimming took 8 bases from V and 3 from J; bases not matched to a gene: 8. The CDR3 is 16 amino acids.